One and the same sample provided the 15 T cell receptor beta chains below, sequenced in a study of tumor and adjacent non-tumor tissue in lung cancer. Three rounds of nested PCR, following a modified ARM-PCR protocol, produced the TCRbeta library. Each CDR3 protein gets one entry after TCRdb re-called the multiplex PCR reads with MiXCR. The data hold about 200,000 distinct CDR3 sequences, with roughly 70% observed a single time. The template was RNA from unsorted bulk tissue. Input material: lung tumor tissue. The source is a man aged 60-69 years with non-small cell lung cancer.

Note on this clonotype: This may come from a read error, since a much larger clone is one base off. This chain links TRBV20-1 with TRBJ2-1; TRBD2 agrees at 8 bases. This CDR3 contains 18 residues. CDR1 and CDR2 (germline): DFQATT, SNEGSKA (reference sequence). CDR3 DNA: TGCAATGCTAGAGATCACGCACGCACTAGCGGCACCTACAATGAGCAGTTCTTC. This gives the protein CNARDHARTSGTYNEQFF.

To note about this clonotype: The junction differs from germline at one of its ends, possibly a read error. This chain joins TRBV6-5 and TRBJ1-1, with a weak D call TRBD1 (5 bases). Germline V CDR1 and CDR2: MNHEY, SVGAGI. This CDR3 has 14 residues. The CDR3 loop reads CASNYRRGTTEAFF. DNA for the CDR3: TGTGCCAGCAATTACCGGAGAGGGACCACTGAAGCTTTCTTT.

This clonotype was counted ten times or more. This chain joins TRBV12-5 and TRBJ2-7; TRBD2 matches at 8 bases. Per germline, CDR1 LGHNT and CDR2 FRNRAP. Germline trimming cut 7 bases from V and 2 bases from J; bases unmatched to any gene: 10. The CDR3 totals 15 residues. Here the CDR3 DNA reads TGTGCTAGTGCCTCCTCGAGCGGGAGTGCCTACGAGCAGTACTTC. This translates into CASASSSGSAYEQYF.

This clonotype was seen a few times. J is TRBJ1-2 and V is TRBV6-1; D gene ambiguous. V gave up 0 bases and J gave up 4 bases, with 12 bases separating them. CDR1 and CDR2 (germline): MNHNS, SASEGT. This CDR3 comprises 15 residues. The DNA for the CDR3 is TGTGCCAGCAGTGAAGCAGGGTACACCTTCTATGGCTACACCTTC. The encoded protein is CASSEAGYTFYGYTF.

The rearrangement uses TRBV11-3 and TRBJ1-1; weak D call: TRBD1 (5 bases). The CDR3 has 14 amino acids. Trimming cost V 10 bases and J 4 bases, with 19 bases left between them. Germline V gene sequence: CDR1 SGHNT, CDR2 YENEEA. In DNA form, the CDR3 reads TGTGCCACCATCTTAGAGGCGGGGGTCACTGAAGCTTTCTTT. This translates into CATILEAGVTEAFF.

This clonotype was observed once. A much larger clone sits a single nucleotide away, making a read error possible. The chain couples TRBV20-1 to TRBJ2-5; D is uncertain. Germline V gene lookup returns CDR1 DFQATT and CDR2 SNEGSKA (reference sequence). The V end lost 7 bases, the J end lost 1 base, and 13 bases lay between the germline ends. The length of the CDR3 is 13 residues. CDR3 sequence: CSVRVPPQETQYF. The CDR3 nucleotides are TGCAGTGTCAGAGTCCCTCCCCAAGAGACCCAGTACTTC.

This clonotype was detected once. The CDR3: CSAKSGTNNQPQHF. In DNA, the CDR3 is TGCAGTGCTAAGTCAGGGACAAACAATCAGCCCCAGCATTTT. This chain uses TRBV20-1 with TRBJ1-5, with D perhaps matching TRBD1 (6 bases). This CDR3 comprises 14 residues. The ends were cut back, 4 bases at V and 3 bases at J, with 13 bases in the middle. Germline lookup yields CDR1 DFQATT and CDR2 SNEGSKA (reference sequence).

There are many counts of this clonotype. The chain links TRBV11-3 to TRBJ2-3; 7 bases are shared with TRBD2. This CDR3 spans 15 amino acids. Per germline, CDR1 SGHNT and CDR2 YENEEA. The ends lost 5 bases at V and 3 bases at J; junction bases unmatched: 8. The CDR3 here is CASSDRLADTDTQYF. For the CDR3, the DNA is TGTGCCAGCAGCGACAGACTAGCAGATACAGATACGCAGTATTTT.

As to this clonotype: This may be a read error, as it is one base from a much larger clone. Here the CDR3 DNA reads TGTGCCAGCAGTTGCGTGGCAGGGGACGGCGGGGAGCTGTTTTTT. This sequence encodes CASSCVAGDGGELFF. The chain employs TRBV6-6 and TRBJ2-2, with a possible D match to TRBD1 (6 bases). CDR1 MNHNY and CDR2 SVGAGI come from the germline V gene (reference sequence). There are 15 residues in the CDR3. V was clipped by 4 bases and J by 7 bases, with 16 bases between them.

As concerns this clonotype: Sequence at one end of the junction differs from germline and may be a read error. V and J are TRBV7-9 and TRBJ1-5, with a weak D call TRBD1 (6 bases). The CDR3 consists of 17 residues. Germline V gene data show CDR1 as SEHNR and CDR2 as FQNEAQ (reference sequence). In DNA, the CDR3 is TGTGCCAGCAGTCAAGGAGGGGGAATAAGGAGCAATCAGCCCCACCATTTT. It specifies CASSQGGGIRSNQPHHF.

CDR3 protein: CASSLPIGTGKEYEQYF. DNA of the CDR3: TGTGCCAGCAGCTTGCCCATCGGGACAGGAAAGGAGTACGAGCAGTACTTC. The rearrangement uses TRBV5-6 and TRBJ2-7; 8 bases map to TRBD1. This CDR3 has 17 amino acids. Germline values: CDR1 SGHDT, CDR2 YYEEEE. After removal of 1 base from V and 4 bases from J, the junction contained 13 bases not matched to a gene.

This chain joins TRBV5-6 and TRBJ1-6, with D maybe TRBD1 (6 bases). From germline, CDR1 is SGHDT and CDR2 YYEEEE. V was trimmed by 0 bases and J by 9 bases, leaving 16 bases between them. CDR3 length: 16 amino acids. The CDR3 region is CASSLGVGGRGSPLHF. CDR3 DNA sequence: TGTGCCAGCAGCTTGGGAGTCGGGGGGCGCGGTTCACCCCTCCACTTT.

V usage is TRBV5-5 and J usage is TRBJ1-1, with no clear D. The V and J ends lost 6 bases and 1 base respectively, with 16 bases between them. Germline loops: CDR1 SGHKS, CDR2 YYEKEE (reference sequence). The CDR3 length is 15 residues. The CDR3 protein is CASNFNPLGNTEAFF. CDR3 nucleotides: TGTGCCAGCAACTTCAATCCACTGGGGAACACTGAAGCTTTCTTT.

With regard to this clonotype: The conserved closing phenylalanine or tryptophan is absent in this CDR3, likely reflecting a read error. This sequence joins TRBV12-3 or TRBV12-4 and TRBJ1-6; D is possibly TRBD1 (5 bases). V shed 8 bases and J shed 6 bases, with 14 bases lying between them. CDR3 length equals 14 residues. CDR3 coding DNA: TGTGCCAGCGGAGCCGGGACCGTTAATTCACCCCTCCACTTA. Residues: CASGAGTVNSPLHL.

As for this clonotype: A much larger clone sits a single nucleotide away, making a read error possible. The chain is built from TRBV12-3 or TRBV12-4 and TRBJ2-7; no clear D gene. The CDR3 consists of 13 residues. V shed 3 bases and J shed 5 bases, with 11 bases lying between them. The chain's CDR3 is CASSFLGNHEQYF. For the CDR3, the DNA is TGTGCCAGCAGTTTCCTGGGGAATCACGAGCAGTACTTC.